Listed below are T cell receptor beta chains from one sample, sequenced in a study of T cell repertoires in cytomegalovirus infection. TCRdb fed the reads into MiXCR, producing one record per CDR3 protein. Among some 920,000 distinct CDR3 sequences listed, about a third were seen once. Their cognate antigens are unknown. The material was cultured CD8+ T cells from PBMCs, obtained from culture after CMV antigen stimulation. These TCRs come from a human donor in good health (CMV status not recorded). Some clones in this sample may be carry-over from other donors' samples. The CDR3 runs from the conserved cysteine through the conserved F or W. A D gene is named only where the DNA matches it firmly. The listing skips clone size in some rows; elsewhere it reads once, few, many or a size class.

d_gene: TRBD1
abundance: NA
j_gene: TRBJ2-1
len: 15
v_gene: TRBV19
CDR3nt: TGTGCCAGCAAACTGGGGCAGGGGGTTTACAATGAGCAGTTCTTC
CDR3aa: CASKLGQGVYNEQFF

d_gene: TRBD2
abundance: few
j_gene: TRBJ2-3
len: 15
v_gene: TRBV12-3/TRBV12-4
CDR3nt: TGTGCCAGCACCAATAGCGGGGGGAGCACAGATACGCAGTATTTT
CDR3aa: CASTNSGGSTDTQYF

d_gene: NA
abundance: NA
j_gene: TRBJ1-3
len: 15
v_gene: TRBV15
CDR3nt: TGTGCCACCAGCAGAGATCACAGCTCTGGAAACACCATATATTTT
CDR3aa: CATSRDHSSGNTIYF

d_gene: NA
abundance: few
j_gene: TRBJ2-3
len: 16
v_gene: TRBV6-1
CDR3nt: TGTGCCAGCAGTGAAGGCGGGACCCTCGCTGGAGATACGCAGTATTTT
CDR3aa: CASSEGGTLAGDTQYF

d_gene: NA
abundance: NA
j_gene: TRBJ1-1
len: 17
v_gene: TRBV3-1
CDR3nt: TGTGCCAGCAGCAACACCGGGGCCGAAGGGATGAACACTGAAGCTTTCTTT
CDR3aa: CASSNTGAEGMNTEAFF

d_gene: NA
abundance: NA
j_gene: TRBJ2-2
len: 18
v_gene: TRBV9
CDR3nt: TGTGCCAGCAGCGTAGGAAGAGGGCCCCTACCGAACACCGGGGAGCTGTTTTTT
CDR3aa: CASSVGRGPLPNTGELFF

d_gene: TRBD2
abundance: few
j_gene: TRBJ2-5
len: 14
v_gene: TRBV5-3
CDR3nt: TGTGCCAGCAGCTTTGGACTAGTTCAGGCTACCCAGTACTTC
CDR3aa: CASSFGLVQATQYF

d_gene: TRBD1
abundance: NA
j_gene: TRBJ1-6
len: 14
v_gene: TRBV9
CDR3nt: TGTGCCAGCACCCAGGGACAGGGTGATTCACCCCTCCACTTT
CDR3aa: CASTQGQGDSPLHF

d_gene: NA
abundance: many
j_gene: TRBJ2-3
len: 16
v_gene: TRBV6-5
CDR3nt: TGTGCCAGCAGTTACTTTCTATGGGACAGCACAGATACGCAGTATTTT
CDR3aa: CASSYFLWDSTDTQYF

d_gene: NA
abundance: NA
j_gene: TRBJ2-1
len: 16
v_gene: TRBV6-2/TRBV6-3
CDR3nt: TGTGCCAGCAGTTCCTACGTACAGGGTCCCTACAATGAGCAGTTCTTC
CDR3aa: CASSSYVQGPYNEQFF

d_gene: NA
abundance: NA
j_gene: TRBJ2-7
len: 15
v_gene: TRBV12-3/TRBV12-4
CDR3nt: TGTGCCAGCAGTTCAGGGTTAGGGGAGAATTACGAGCAGTACTTC
CDR3aa: CASSSGLGENYEQYF

d_gene: TRBD2
abundance: NA
j_gene: TRBJ2-1
len: 15
v_gene: TRBV7-9
CDR3nt: TGTGCCAGCAGCTGGGAACTAGCGGTCTGCAATGAGCAGTTCTTC
CDR3aa: CASSWELAVCNEQFF

d_gene: TRBD2
abundance: few
j_gene: TRBJ2-1
len: 16
v_gene: TRBV7-2
CDR3nt: TGTGCCAGCAGCCACACTAGCGGGGGGGGAGCCAATGAGCAGTTCTTC
CDR3aa: CASSHTSGGGANEQFF

d_gene: NA
abundance: many
j_gene: TRBJ1-5
len: 15
v_gene: TRBV6-5
CDR3nt: TGTGCCAGCAGTCCAATCCGGGAGAGTAGTCAGCCCCAGCATTTT
CDR3aa: CASSPIRESSQPQHF

d_gene: NA
abundance: NA
j_gene: TRBJ1-2
len: 14
v_gene: TRBV7-9
CDR3nt: TGTGCCAGCAGCTTAGACAGCAATTTCTATGGCTACACCTTC
CDR3aa: CASSLDSNFYGYTF

d_gene: NA
abundance: few
j_gene: TRBJ1-2
len: 16
v_gene: TRBV20-1
CDR3nt: TGCAGTGCTAGAGAGCCAGTAAGGCAGGGCCCTTATGGCTACACCTTC
CDR3aa: CSAREPVRQGPYGYTF

d_gene: NA
abundance: NA
j_gene: TRBJ1-2
len: 13
v_gene: TRBV29-1
CDR3nt: TGCAGCGTTGAGTCCGTTCTTTCCTATGGCTACACCTTC
CDR3aa: CSVESVLSYGYTF

d_gene: NA
abundance: NA
j_gene: TRBJ2-2
len: 15
v_gene: TRBV27
CDR3nt: TGTGCCAGCAGTTTTTTTAGGGCGAACACCGGGGAGCTGTTTTTT
CDR3aa: CASSFFRANTGELFF

d_gene: NA
abundance: NA
j_gene: TRBJ1-1
len: 13
v_gene: TRBV6-5
CDR3nt: TGTGCCAGCAACCAGGGTGTCGGATTCGAAGCTTTCTTT
CDR3aa: CASNQGVGFEAFF

d_gene: TRBD1
abundance: few
j_gene: TRBJ1-1
len: 17
v_gene: TRBV27
CDR3nt: TGTGCCAGCAGTCCGCCCACAGGGGGCGATCGATACACTGAAGCTTTCTTT
CDR3aa: CASSPPTGGDRYTEAFF

d_gene: NA
abundance: few
j_gene: TRBJ1-1
len: 12
v_gene: TRBV6-1
CDR3nt: TGTGCCAGCAGTGACCAGGGCGCTGAAGCTTTCTTT
CDR3aa: CASSDQGAEAFF

d_gene: NA
abundance: many
j_gene: TRBJ2-1
len: 15
v_gene: TRBV7-6
CDR3nt: TGTGCCAGCAGCTTTCACTCGAGCTCCTACAATGAGCAGTTCTTC
CDR3aa: CASSFHSSSYNEQFF

d_gene: TRBD1
abundance: NA
j_gene: TRBJ1-2
len: 15
v_gene: TRBV5-1
CDR3nt: TGCGCCAGCAGCTCCTTTCGACAGGGCGACTATGGCTACACCTTC
CDR3aa: CASSSFRQGDYGYTF

d_gene: NA
abundance: NA
j_gene: TRBJ2-1
len: 17
v_gene: TRBV11-2
CDR3nt: TGTGCCAGCAGCTTAGGGGGAATGGTGACAGTGAAAAATGAGCAGTTCTTC
CDR3aa: CASSLGGMVTVKNEQFF

d_gene: TRBD2
abundance: NA
j_gene: TRBJ2-1
len: 18
v_gene: TRBV20-1
CDR3nt: TGCAGTGCTAGAGATGGGGGGACTAGCGGGGGGTTATACAATGAGCAGTTCTTC
CDR3aa: CSARDGGTSGGLYNEQFF

d_gene: TRBD2
abundance: NA
j_gene: TRBJ2-5
len: 15
v_gene: TRBV19
CDR3nt: TGTGCCAGTAGTATAATGGGAGGGGCACAAGAGACCCAGTACTTC
CDR3aa: CASSIMGGAQETQYF

d_gene: TRBD2
abundance: few
j_gene: TRBJ2-5
len: 14
v_gene: TRBV5-4
CDR3nt: TGTGCCAGCACCATGACTAGCGGGGAAGAGACCCAGTACTTC
CDR3aa: CASTMTSGEETQYF

d_gene: NA
abundance: NA
j_gene: TRBJ2-2
len: 12
v_gene: TRBV10-3
CDR3nt: TGTGCCATGGGGCAGAACACCGGGGAGCTGTTTTTT
CDR3aa: CAMGQNTGELFF

d_gene: NA
abundance: few
j_gene: TRBJ1-6
len: 14
v_gene: TRBV7-9
CDR3nt: TGTGCCAGCAGCCCCGGAGGGGCAAATTCACCCCTCCACTTT
CDR3aa: CASSPGGANSPLHF